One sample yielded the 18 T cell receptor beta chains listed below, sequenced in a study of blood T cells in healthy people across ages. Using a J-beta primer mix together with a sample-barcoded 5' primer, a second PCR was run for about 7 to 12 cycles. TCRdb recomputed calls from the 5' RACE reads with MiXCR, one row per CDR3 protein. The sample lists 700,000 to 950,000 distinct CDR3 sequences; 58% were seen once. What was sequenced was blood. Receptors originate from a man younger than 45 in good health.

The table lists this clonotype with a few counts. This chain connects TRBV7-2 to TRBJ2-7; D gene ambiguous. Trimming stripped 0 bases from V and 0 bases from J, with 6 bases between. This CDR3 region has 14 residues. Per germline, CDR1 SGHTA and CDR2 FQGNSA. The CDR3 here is CASSLAKTSYEQYF. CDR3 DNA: TGTGCCAGCAGCTTAGCCAAGACCTCCTACGAGCAGTACTTC.

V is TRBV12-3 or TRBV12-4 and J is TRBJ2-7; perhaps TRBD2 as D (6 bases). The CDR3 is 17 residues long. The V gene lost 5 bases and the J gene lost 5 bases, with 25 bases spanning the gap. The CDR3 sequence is CASSAHVGEAFGDEQYF. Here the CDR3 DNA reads TGTGCCAGCAGTGCCCACGTGGGGGAGGCATTCGGGGACGAGCAGTACTTC.

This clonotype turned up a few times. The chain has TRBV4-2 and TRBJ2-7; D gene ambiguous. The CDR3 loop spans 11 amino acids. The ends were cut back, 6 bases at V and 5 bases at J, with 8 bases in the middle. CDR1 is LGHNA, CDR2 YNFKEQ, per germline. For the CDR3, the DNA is TGTGCCAGCAGTATTGGGGACGAGCAGTACTTC. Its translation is CASSIGDEQYF.

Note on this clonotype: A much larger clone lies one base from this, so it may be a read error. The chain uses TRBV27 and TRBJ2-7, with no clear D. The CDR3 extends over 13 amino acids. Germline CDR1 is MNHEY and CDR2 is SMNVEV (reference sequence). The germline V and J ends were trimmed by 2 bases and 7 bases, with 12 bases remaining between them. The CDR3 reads CASSLGSYNEQYF. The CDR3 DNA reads TGTGCCAGCAGTTTAGGGTCATACAATGAGCAGTACTTC.

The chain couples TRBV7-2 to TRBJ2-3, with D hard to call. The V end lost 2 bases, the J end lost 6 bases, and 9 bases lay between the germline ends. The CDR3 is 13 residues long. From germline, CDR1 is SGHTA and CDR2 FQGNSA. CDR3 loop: CASSLTFGDTQYF. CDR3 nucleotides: TGTGCCAGCAGCTTAACGTTTGGGGATACGCAGTATTTT.

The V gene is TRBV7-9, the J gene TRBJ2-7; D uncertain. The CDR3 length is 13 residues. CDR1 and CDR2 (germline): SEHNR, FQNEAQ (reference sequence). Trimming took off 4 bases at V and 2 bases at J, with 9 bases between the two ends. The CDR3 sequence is CASSSFSTYEQYF. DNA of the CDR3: TGTGCCAGCAGCTCCTTCAGTACCTACGAGCAGTACTTC.

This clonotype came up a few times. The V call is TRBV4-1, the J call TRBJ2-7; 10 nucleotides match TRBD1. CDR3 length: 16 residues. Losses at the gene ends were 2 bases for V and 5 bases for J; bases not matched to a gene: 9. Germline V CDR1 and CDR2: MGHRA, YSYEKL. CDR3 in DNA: TGCGCCAGCAGCCAATACCCCGGGACAGGGGTAAACGAGCAGTACTTC. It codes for CASSQYPGTGVNEQYF.

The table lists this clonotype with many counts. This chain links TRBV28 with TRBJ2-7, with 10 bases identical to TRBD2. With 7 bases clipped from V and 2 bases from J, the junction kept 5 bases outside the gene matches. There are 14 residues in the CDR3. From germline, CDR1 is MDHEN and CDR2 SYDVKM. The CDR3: CASTGLAEAYEQYF. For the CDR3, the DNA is TGTGCCAGCACAGGACTAGCGGAGGCCTACGAGCAGTACTTC.

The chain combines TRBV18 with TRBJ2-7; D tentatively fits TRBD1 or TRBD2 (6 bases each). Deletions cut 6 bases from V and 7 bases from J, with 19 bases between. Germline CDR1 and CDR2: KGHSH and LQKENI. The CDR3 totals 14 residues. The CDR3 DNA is TGTGCCAGCTCCAACGGCCCGGGGGCGGGTGAGCAGTACTTC. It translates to CASSNGPGAGEQYF.

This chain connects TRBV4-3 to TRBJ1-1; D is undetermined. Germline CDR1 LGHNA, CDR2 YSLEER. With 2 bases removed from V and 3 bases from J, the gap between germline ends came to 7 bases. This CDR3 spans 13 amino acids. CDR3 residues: CASSQNWDTEAFF. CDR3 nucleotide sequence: TGCGCCAGCAGCCAAAACTGGGACACTGAAGCTTTCTTT.

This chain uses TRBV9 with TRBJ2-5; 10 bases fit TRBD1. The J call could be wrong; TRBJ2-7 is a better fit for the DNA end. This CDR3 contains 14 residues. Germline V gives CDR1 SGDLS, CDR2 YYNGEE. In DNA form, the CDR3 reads TGTGCCAGCAGCGTCGACGGGACAGGGGACGAGCAGTACTTC. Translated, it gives CASSVDGTGDEQYF.

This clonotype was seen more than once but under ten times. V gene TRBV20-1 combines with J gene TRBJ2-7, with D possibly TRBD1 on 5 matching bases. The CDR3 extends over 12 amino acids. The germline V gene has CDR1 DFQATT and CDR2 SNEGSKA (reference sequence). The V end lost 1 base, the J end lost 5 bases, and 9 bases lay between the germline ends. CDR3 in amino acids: CSARGGSNEQYF. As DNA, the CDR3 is TGCAGTGCTAGAGGGGGCAGTAACGAGCAGTACTTC.

CDR3 loop: CASSLDAGLAGANVLTF. Written as DNA, the CDR3 is TGTGCCAGCAGCCTAGATGCGGGGTTGGCTGGGGCCAACGTCCTGACTTTC. The genes are TRBV5-6 and TRBJ2-6, with a possible D match to TRBD2 (6 bases). Germline lookup yields CDR1 SGHDT and CDR2 YYEEEE. The CDR3 covers 17 residues. Trimming took off 4 bases at V and 2 bases at J, with 16 bases between the two ends.

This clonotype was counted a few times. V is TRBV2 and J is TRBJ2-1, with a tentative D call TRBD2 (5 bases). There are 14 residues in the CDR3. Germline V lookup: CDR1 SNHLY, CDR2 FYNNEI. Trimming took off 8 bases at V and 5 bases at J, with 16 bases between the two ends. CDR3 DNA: TGTGCCAGCGATCGAGTGAGGGTAAACAATGAGCAGTTCTTC. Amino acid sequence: CASDRVRVNNEQFF.

CDR3 bases: TGCGCCAGCAGCTTTCTTCTAGGGCAGGACTATGGCTACACCTTC. Translating it yields CASSFLLGQDYGYTF. The V gene is TRBV5-1, the J gene TRBJ1-2, with no clear D. The CDR3 is 15 residues long. Germline assignment: CDR1 SGHRS and CDR2 YFSETQ. V lost 2 bases to trimming and J lost 3 bases, with 14 bases between them.

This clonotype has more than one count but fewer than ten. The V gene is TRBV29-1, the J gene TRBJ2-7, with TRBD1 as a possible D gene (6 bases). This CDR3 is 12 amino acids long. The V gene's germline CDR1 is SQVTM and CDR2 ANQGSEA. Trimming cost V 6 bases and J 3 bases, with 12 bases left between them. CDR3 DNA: TGCAGCGTGGCACAGGGAGACTACGAGCAGTACTTC. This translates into CSVAQGDYEQYF.

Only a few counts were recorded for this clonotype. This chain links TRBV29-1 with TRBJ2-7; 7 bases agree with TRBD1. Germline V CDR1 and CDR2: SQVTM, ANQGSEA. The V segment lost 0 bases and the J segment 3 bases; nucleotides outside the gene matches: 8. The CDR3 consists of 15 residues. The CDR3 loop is CSVEDPRQGLYEQYF. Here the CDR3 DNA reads TGCAGCGTTGAAGATCCCCGACAGGGTCTCTACGAGCAGTACTTC.

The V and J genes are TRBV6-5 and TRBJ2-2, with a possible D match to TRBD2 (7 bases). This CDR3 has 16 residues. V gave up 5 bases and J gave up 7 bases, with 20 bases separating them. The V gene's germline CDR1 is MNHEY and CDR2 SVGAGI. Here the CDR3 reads CASSLRGGDSIGELFF. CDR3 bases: TGTGCCAGCAGTCTGAGGGGGGGGGATTCCATCGGGGAGCTGTTTTTT.